These 22 T cell receptor beta chains share one sample of origin, sequenced in a study of shared clonotypes between healthy human individuals. The assay was immunoSEQ multiplex PCR, and TCRdb's table has in-frame clones only and misses some. The sample carries about 380,000 clones, roughly 96% recorded once. Sequencing was performed on memory CD8+ T cells sorted from blood. Subset of the sample: CD45RO+ cells pooled with CCR7-negative TemRA cells. These receptors were taken from a man younger than 45 in good health.

Turning to this clone: The identical CDR3 is also encoded by other nucleotide sequences in the sample. The chain carries TRBV2 and TRBJ1-1; D gene unclear. From germline, CDR1 is SNHLY and CDR2 FYNNEI. V gave up 6 bases and J gave up 1 base, with 9 bases separating them. CDR3 length: 13 residues. The CDR3 protein is CASRSRWNTEAFF. The CDR3 DNA is TGTGCCAGCAGGAGTAGGTGGAACACTGAAGCTTTCTTT.

The V and J genes are TRBV6-5 and TRBJ2-7; 11 bases agree with TRBD1. With 0 bases clipped from V and 4 bases from J, the junction kept 2 bases outside the gene matches. CDR3 length: 15 residues. Germline CDR1 and CDR2: MNHEY and SVGAGI. The CDR3 region is CASSYSGQGVYEQYF. The CDR3 DNA reads as TGTGCCAGCAGTTACTCGGGACAGGGGGTTTACGAGCAGTACTTC.

The chain combines TRBV5-1 with TRBJ2-3, with D possibly matching TRBD2 (6 bases). V was clipped by 3 bases and J by 1 base, with 15 bases between them. Per germline, CDR1 SGHRS and CDR2 YFSETQ. The CDR3 sequence is 16 residues long. CDR3 DNA sequence: TGCGCCAGCAGCTCAGGACGGGGAGGTGGCACAGATACGCAGTATTTT. It translates to CASSSGRGGGTDTQYF.

The genes are TRBV30 and TRBJ1-2; D unresolved. This CDR3 comprises 14 residues. Germline V gene data show CDR1 as GTSNPN and CDR2 as SVGIG (reference sequence). The V end lost 0 bases, the J end lost 2 bases, and 10 bases lay between the germline ends. CDR3 DNA sequence: TGTGCCTGGAGTGTAGGACTCGGGAACTATGGCTACACCTTC. Its protein is CAWSVGLGNYGYTF.

This rearrangement joins TRBV7-9 to TRBJ1-3; 8 nucleotides line up with TRBD1. CDR3 length equals 17 residues. Trimming took 7 bases from V and 6 from J; bases not matched to a gene: 17. Per the germline V gene, CDR1 is SEHNR and CDR2 is FQNEAQ (reference sequence). The CDR3 DNA reads as TGTGCCAGCACTGGGGACAGGCCACCTGTTACCGCAAACACCATATATTTT. Its protein is CASTGDRPPVTANTIYF.

For this clone: The same CDR3 is also encoded by other DNA sequences in this sample. This chain uses TRBV5-1 with TRBJ1-3; 8 bases align to TRBD1. The junction had 3 bases not matched to a gene; V was cut back by 4 bases and J by 3 bases. The CDR3 runs to 14 residues. The germline gives CDR1 SGHRS, CDR2 YFSETQ. CDR3 sequence: CASSLGQGGNTIYF. The CDR3 DNA reads TGCGCCAGCAGCCTTGGACAGGGTGGAAACACCATATATTTT. Full variable domain (missing parts from reference TRBV5-1 and TRBJ1-3): KAGVTQTPRYLIKTRGQQVTLSCSPISGHRSVSWYQQTPGQGLQFLFEYFSETQRNKGNFPGRFSGRQFSNSRSEMNVSTLELGDSALYLCASSLGQGGNTIYFGEGSWLTVV.

V gene TRBV4-1 combines with J gene TRBJ2-7; possible D gene TRBD2, 5 bases. The CDR3 sequence is 17 residues long. In germline, CDR1 is MGHRA, CDR2 YSYEKL. V shed 5 bases and J shed 1 base, with 21 bases lying between them. The CDR3 sequence is CASSTYPRRGRSYEQYF. CDR3 sequence (DNA): TGCGCCAGCAGCACATATCCTCGACGGGGTAGGTCCTACGAGCAGTACTTC.

This clone was seen once. This sequence joins TRBV6-1 and TRBJ2-3; 10 nucleotides agree with TRBD2. CDR1 MNHNS and CDR2 SASEGT come from the germline V gene. V was clipped by 7 bases and J by 5 bases; unmatched bases: 6. This CDR3 is built from 14 residues. DNA for the CDR3: TGTGCCAGCAAAATAGCGGGAGGAAGAGATACGCAGTATTTT. It encodes CASKIAGGRDTQYF.

Regarding this clone: The sample has other DNA sequences that encode this CDR3 too. The V call is TRBV19, the J call TRBJ2-2, with a possible D match to TRBD2 (5 bases). With 0 bases removed from V and 4 bases from J, the gap between germline ends came to 6 bases. Germline CDR1 LNHDA, CDR2 SQIVND (reference sequence). The CDR3 sequence is 14 residues long. CDR3 nucleotides: TGTGCCAGTAGTATAGACCGGGGCACCGGGGAGCTGTTTTTT. Its protein is CASSIDRGTGELFF.

The chain has TRBV5-1 and TRBJ2-7; D call uncertain. The CDR3 spans 14 residues. Germline V gene lookup returns CDR1 SGHRS and CDR2 YFSETQ. With 4 bases removed from V and 0 bases from J, the gap between germline ends came to 11 bases. The CDR3 is CASSPYLSSYEQYF. The CDR3 DNA reads as TGCGCCAGCAGCCCCTATTTAAGCTCCTACGAGCAGTACTTC.

This chain joins TRBV6-1 and TRBJ2-7, with 10 bases identical to TRBD1. V lost 6 bases, J lost 4 bases, and 6 bases stayed unmatched. Germline V gene lookup returns CDR1 MNHNS and CDR2 SASEGT. The CDR3 covers 14 residues. CDR3 protein: CASRPGQGRYEQYF. CDR3 sequence (DNA): TGTGCCAGCAGACCGGGACAGGGGAGGTACGAGCAGTACTTC.

The chain couples TRBV6-1 to TRBJ1-1; D is possibly TRBD1 (5 bases). CDR3 length equals 14 residues. V lost 8 bases and J 4 bases, leaving 17 bases between the germline ends. Germline CDR1 is MNHNS and CDR2 is SASEGT. CDR3 protein: CASVFPGFITEAFF. In DNA, the CDR3 is TGTGCCAGCGTCTTCCCAGGGTTCATCACTGAAGCTTTCTTT.

The chain links TRBV4-1 to TRBJ2-1, with D possibly TRBD1 on 6 matching bases. CDR1 and CDR2 from the germline V gene are MGHRA and YSYEKL. Trimming took off 9 bases at V and 0 bases at J, with 24 bases between the two ends. This CDR3 region has 18 residues. The CDR3 region is CARGPLKAQGNSYNEQFF. The CDR3 DNA reads as TGCGCCAGAGGACCCCTAAAGGCACAGGGTAACTCCTACAATGAGCAGTTCTTC.

The chain employs TRBV6-4 and TRBJ2-7, with 11 positions matching TRBD1. The CDR3 covers 17 residues. CDR1 and CDR2 from the germline V gene are MRHNA and SNTAGT. Unmatched junction bases numbered 9, after V lost 2 bases and J lost 3 bases. CDR3 sequence: CASSDPSDRGHLYEQYF. CDR3 in DNA: TGTGCCAGCAGTGACCCTTCGGACAGGGGGCACCTCTACGAGCAGTACTTC.

As concerns this clone: Other DNA sequences in the same sample also yield this CDR3. J is TRBJ2-3 and V is TRBV18, with D perhaps TRBD1 or TRBD2 (5 bases each). Trimming cost V 0 bases and J 1 base, with 5 bases left between them. CDR1 and CDR2 from the germline V gene are KGHSH and LQKENI. The CDR3 consists of 14 residues. The CDR3 is CASSPPGGTDTQYF. The CDR3 DNA reads TGTGCCAGCTCACCACCGGGGGGCACAGATACGCAGTATTTT.

Of note for this clone: Additional DNA sequences in this sample encode the identical CDR3. V is TRBV14 and J is TRBJ2-7; D not resolved. The germline gives CDR1 SGHDN, CDR2 FVKESK. This CDR3 has 11 residues. Trimming removed 1 base at V and 2 bases at J, with 0 bases between. This chain's CDR3 is CASSQAYEQYF. CDR3 DNA: TGTGCCAGCAGCCAAGCCTACGAGCAGTACTTC.

As concerns this clone: One end of the junction is discordant with germline, which a read error may explain. This sequence joins TRBV7-9 and TRBJ2-5; the D gene is possibly TRBD1 (5 bases). CDR1 and CDR2 from the germline V gene are SEHNR and FQNEAQ (reference sequence). The CDR3 has 13 residues. The CDR3 sequence: CASSWQGLETRYF. CDR3 sequence (DNA): TGTGCCAGCAGCTGGCAGGGCCTCGAGACCCGGTACTTC.

The chain joins TRBV19 to TRBJ1-2; tentative D call: TRBD1 (5 bases). CDR1 and CDR2 (germline): LNHDA, SQIVND (reference sequence). The CDR3 contains 12 residues. V was trimmed by 0 bases and J by 10 bases, leaving 9 bases between them. The CDR3 sequence is CASSIEARDYTF. CDR3 coding DNA: TGTGCCAGTAGTATAGAAGCCAGGGACTACACCTTC.

This rearrangement joins TRBV18 to TRBJ2-2; 7 bases agree with TRBD2. J gave up 0 bases and V 6 bases, and 4 bases lay outside the gene matches. The CDR3 covers 15 residues. From germline, CDR1 is KGHSH and CDR2 LQKENI. The CDR3 sequence is CASSLSGTNTGELFF. Here the CDR3 DNA reads TGTGCCAGCTCCCTCAGCGGGACGAACACCGGGGAGCTGTTTTTT.

The V call is TRBV18, the J call TRBJ2-1; D may be TRBD2 (6 bases). CDR1 is KGHSH and CDR2 is LQKENI in the germline V gene. The ends were cut back, 0 bases at V and 6 bases at J, with 15 bases in the middle. CDR3 length: 16 amino acids. CDR3 amino acids: CASSPPETRYANEQFF. CDR3 in DNA: TGTGCCAGCTCACCACCTGAGACTAGATATGCCAATGAGCAGTTCTTC.

The CDR3 DNA follows: TGTGCCAGCACTAGCGCCTACAATGAGCAGTTCTTC. This translates into CASTSAYNEQFF. The chain combines TRBV28 with TRBJ2-1; D perhaps matches TRBD2 (6 bases). The CDR3 spans 12 residues. The germline gives CDR1 MDHEN, CDR2 SYDVKM. V was clipped by 7 bases and J by 2 bases, with 6 bases between them.

V and J are TRBV7-8 and TRBJ2-5; a possible D gene is TRBD1 (6 bases). Per germline, CDR1 SGHVS and CDR2 FQNEAQ. Trimming stripped 5 bases from V and 5 bases from J, with 9 bases between. The CDR3 has 12 residues. The chain's CDR3 is CASSQRGETQYF. The CDR3 nucleotides read TGTGCCAGCAGCCAAAGGGGGGAGACCCAGTACTTC.